This section outlines one TCR beta chain sequence together with its context. Its specificity is unknown. The data originate from a study of shared clonotypes between healthy human individuals. Findings and caveats of the study: For sorted subsets, rarefaction showed incomplete sequencing despite large depth. Non-shared clonotypes had lower generation probabilities than clonotypes shared by all four sorted-subset donors.

It was across several immunoSEQ plates that each subset's genomic DNA was evenly split. TCRdb's table, derived via immunoSEQ multiplex PCR, lists solely in-frame clones and lacks some. The sample yields some 1,900,000 clones, less than 95% seen once. The length of the CDR3 is 15 residues. V dropped 0 bases and J dropped 4; count of bases not matched to a gene: 4. The germline gives CDR1 SGHRS, CDR2 YFSETQ. Naivety among CD8 cells was defined by CD45RO negativity and positive CCR7 selection, thereby excluding terminally differentiated effector memory CD45RA+ cells. The sample taken for sequencing was naive CD8+ T cells sorted from blood. This clonotype originated in a young man in good health. The chain couples TRBV5-1 to TRBJ2-1; 7 positions match TRBD1. The DNA for the CDR3 is TGCGCCAGCAGCTTGGTAAAGGGGGCTTACAATGAGCAGTTCTTC. It yields the protein CASSLVKGAYNEQFF.